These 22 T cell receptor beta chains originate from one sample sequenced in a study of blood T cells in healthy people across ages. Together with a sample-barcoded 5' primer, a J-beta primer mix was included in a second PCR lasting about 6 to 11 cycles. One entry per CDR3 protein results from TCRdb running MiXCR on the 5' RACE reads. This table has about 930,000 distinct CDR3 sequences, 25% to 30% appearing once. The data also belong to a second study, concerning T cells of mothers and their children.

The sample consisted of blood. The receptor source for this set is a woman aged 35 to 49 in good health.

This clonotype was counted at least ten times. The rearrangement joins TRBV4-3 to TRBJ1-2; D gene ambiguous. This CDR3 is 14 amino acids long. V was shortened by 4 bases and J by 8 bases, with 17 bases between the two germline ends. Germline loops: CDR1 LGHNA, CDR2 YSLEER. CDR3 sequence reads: CASSPRDLRRGYTF. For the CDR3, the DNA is TGCGCCAGCAGCCCCCGGGATCTTAGGCGGGGCTACACCTTC.

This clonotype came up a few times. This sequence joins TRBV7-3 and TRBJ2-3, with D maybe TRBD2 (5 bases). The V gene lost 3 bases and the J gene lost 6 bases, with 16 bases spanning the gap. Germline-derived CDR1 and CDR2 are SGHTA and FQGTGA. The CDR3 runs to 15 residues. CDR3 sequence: CASSFSSGRRDTQYF. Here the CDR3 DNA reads TGTGCCAGCAGCTTTTCGAGCGGAAGACGGGATACGCAGTATTTT.

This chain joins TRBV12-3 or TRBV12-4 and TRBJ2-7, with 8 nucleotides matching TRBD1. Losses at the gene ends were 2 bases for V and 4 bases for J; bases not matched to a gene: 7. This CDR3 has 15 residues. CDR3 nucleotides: TGTGCCAGCAGTTTATCTGGACAGGGATCATACGAGCAGTACTTC. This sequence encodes CASSLSGQGSYEQYF.

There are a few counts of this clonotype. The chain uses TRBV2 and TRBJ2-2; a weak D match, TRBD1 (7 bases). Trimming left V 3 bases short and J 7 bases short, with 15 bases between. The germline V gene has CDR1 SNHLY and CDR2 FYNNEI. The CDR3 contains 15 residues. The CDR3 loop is CASSERGRGIGELFF. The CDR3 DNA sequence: TGTGCCAGCAGTGAGAGGGGGCGCGGGATCGGGGAGCTGTTTTTT.

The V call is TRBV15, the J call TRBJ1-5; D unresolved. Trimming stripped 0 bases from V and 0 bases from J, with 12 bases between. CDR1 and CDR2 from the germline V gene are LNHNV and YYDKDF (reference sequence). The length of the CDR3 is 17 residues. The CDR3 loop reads CATSRDLGVNSNQPQHF. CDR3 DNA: TGTGCCACCAGCAGAGATCTTGGGGTCAATAGCAATCAGCCCCAGCATTTT.

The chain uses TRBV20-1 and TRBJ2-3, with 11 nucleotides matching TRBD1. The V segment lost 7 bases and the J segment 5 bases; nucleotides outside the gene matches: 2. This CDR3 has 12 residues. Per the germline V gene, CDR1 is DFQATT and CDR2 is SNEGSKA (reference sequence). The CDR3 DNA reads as TGCAGTGGCGGGACAGGGGGAGATACGCAGTATTTT. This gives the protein CSGGTGGDTQYF.

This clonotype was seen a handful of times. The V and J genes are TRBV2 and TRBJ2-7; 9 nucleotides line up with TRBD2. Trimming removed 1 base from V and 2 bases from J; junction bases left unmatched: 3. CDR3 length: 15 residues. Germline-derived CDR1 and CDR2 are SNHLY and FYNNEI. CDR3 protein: CASSEEAGGTYEQYF. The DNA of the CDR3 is TGTGCCAGCAGTGAAGAAGCGGGGGGCACCTACGAGCAGTACTTC.

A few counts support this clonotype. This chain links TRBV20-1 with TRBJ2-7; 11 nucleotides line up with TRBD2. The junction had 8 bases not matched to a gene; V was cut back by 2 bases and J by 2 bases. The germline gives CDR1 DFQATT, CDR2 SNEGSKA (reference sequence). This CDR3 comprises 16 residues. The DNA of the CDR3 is TGCAGTGCTAGAAGCGGGACTAGCGGTACCACCTACGAGCAGTACTTC. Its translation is CSARSGTSGTTYEQYF.

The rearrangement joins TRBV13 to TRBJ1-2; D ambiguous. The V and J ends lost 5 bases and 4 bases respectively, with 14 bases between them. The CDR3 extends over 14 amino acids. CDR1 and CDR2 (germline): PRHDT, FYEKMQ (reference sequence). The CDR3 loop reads CASSLRQSGYGYTF. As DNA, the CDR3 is TGTGCCAGCAGCCTCCGACAAAGCGGCTATGGCTACACCTTC.

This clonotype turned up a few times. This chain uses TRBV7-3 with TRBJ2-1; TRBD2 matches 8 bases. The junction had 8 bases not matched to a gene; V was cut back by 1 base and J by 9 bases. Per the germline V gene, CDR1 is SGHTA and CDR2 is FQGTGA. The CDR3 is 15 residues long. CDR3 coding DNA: TGTGCCAGCAGCTTAATCCCCGGGGGGGCTGGTGAGCAGTTCTTC. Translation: CASSLIPGGAGEQFF.

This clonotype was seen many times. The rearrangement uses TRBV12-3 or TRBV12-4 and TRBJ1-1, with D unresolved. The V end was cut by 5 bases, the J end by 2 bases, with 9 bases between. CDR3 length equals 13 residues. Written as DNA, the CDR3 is TGTGCCAGCAGTATACGGACTAACACTGAAGCTTTCTTT. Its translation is CASSIRTNTEAFF.

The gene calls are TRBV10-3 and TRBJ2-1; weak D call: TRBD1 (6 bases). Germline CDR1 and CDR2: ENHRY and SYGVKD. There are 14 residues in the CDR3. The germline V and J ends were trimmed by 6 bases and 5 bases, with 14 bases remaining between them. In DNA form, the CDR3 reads TGTGCCATCAGGGACGGACAGCTCAACAATGAGCAGTTCTTC. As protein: CAIRDGQLNNEQFF.

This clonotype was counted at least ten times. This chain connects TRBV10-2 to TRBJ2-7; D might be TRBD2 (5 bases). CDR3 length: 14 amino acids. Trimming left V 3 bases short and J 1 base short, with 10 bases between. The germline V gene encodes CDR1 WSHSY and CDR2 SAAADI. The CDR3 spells CASSDVDLSYEQYF. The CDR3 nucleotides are TGCGCCAGCAGTGACGTGGACTTATCCTACGAGCAGTACTTC.

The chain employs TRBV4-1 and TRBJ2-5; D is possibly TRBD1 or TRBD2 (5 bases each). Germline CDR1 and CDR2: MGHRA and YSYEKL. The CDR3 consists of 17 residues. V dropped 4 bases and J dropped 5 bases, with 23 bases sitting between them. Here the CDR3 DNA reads TGCGCCAGCAGCCCAGGCCCGGGGACGCGAAATATGGAGACCCAGTACTTC. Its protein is CASSPGPGTRNMETQYF.

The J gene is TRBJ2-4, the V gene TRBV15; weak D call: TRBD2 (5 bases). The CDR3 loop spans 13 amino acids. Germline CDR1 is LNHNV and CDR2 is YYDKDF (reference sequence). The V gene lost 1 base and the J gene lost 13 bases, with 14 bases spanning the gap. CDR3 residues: CATSRVGSNEQYF. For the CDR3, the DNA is TGTGCCACCAGCAGAGTTGGGAGCAATGAGCAGTACTTC.

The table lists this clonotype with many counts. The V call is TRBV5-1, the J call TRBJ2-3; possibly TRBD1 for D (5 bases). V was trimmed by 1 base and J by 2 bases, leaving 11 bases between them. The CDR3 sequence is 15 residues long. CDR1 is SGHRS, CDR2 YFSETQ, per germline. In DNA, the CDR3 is TGCGCCAGCAGCTTGAACTCACAGGTCACAGATACGCAGTATTTT. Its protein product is CASSLNSQVTDTQYF.

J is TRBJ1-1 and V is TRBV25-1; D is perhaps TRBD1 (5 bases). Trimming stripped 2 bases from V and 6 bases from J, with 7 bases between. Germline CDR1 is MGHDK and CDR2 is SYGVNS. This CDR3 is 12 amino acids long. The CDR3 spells CASSERGAEAFF. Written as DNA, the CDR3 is TGTGCCAGCAGTGAACGAGGGGCTGAAGCTTTCTTT.

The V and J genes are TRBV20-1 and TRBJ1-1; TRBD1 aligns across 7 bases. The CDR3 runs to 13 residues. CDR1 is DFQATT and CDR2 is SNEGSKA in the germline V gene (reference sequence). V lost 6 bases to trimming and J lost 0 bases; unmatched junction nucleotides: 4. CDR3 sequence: CSAIDRVNTEAFF. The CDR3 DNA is TGCAGTGCCATAGACAGGGTGAACACTGAAGCTTTCTTT.

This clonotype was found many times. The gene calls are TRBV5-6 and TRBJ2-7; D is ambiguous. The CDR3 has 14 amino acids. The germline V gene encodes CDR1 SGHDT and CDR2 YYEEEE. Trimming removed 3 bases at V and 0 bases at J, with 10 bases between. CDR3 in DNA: TGTGCCAGCAGCTGGGAAGGGCCCTCCTACGAGCAGTACTTC. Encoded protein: CASSWEGPSYEQYF.

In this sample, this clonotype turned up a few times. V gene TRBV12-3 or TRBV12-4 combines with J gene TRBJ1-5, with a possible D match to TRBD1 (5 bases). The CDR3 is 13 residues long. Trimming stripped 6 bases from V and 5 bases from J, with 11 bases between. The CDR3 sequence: CASSHDSYQPQHF. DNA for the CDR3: TGTGCCAGCAGCCACGACAGTTATCAGCCCCAGCATTTT.

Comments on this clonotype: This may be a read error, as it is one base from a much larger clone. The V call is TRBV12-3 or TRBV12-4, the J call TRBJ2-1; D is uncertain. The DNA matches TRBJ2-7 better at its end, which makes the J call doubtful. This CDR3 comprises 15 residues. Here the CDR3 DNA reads TGTGCCAGCAGTCGTGGGTGGAGCTCCTACAATGAGCAGTACTTC. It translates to CASSRGWSSYNEQYF.

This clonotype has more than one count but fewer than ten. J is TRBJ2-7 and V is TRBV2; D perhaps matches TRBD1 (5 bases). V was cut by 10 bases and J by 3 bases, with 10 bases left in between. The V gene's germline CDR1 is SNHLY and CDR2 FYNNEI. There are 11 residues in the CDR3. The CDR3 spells CATSTDYEQYF. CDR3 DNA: TGTGCCACCTCGACAGACTACGAGCAGTACTTC. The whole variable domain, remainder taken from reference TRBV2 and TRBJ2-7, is EPEVTQTPSHQVTQMGQEVILRCVPISNHLYFYWYRQILGQKVEFLVSFYNNEISEKSEIFDDQFSVERPDGSNFTLKIRSTKLEDSAMYFCATSTDYEQYFGPGTRLTVT.